This T cell receptor beta chain was captured by sequencing in a study of immune heterogeneity within non-small cell lung tumors. Study conclusions and caveats: Clonality of local T cells correlated moderately but significantly with local tumor mutational burden (R 0.3 to 0.4). Recurrence of identical dominant CDR3 beta clonotypes was observed across tumor sites within a patient, alongside site-unique high-frequency clones.

A first 10-cycle multiplex round used 32 V-gene and 13 J-gene primers on TCR beta CDR3. One entry per CDR3 protein results from TCRdb running MiXCR on the multiplex PCR reads. Among 5,000 to 7,000 distinct CDR3 sequences, about 20% were seen once, and the ten largest hold around 8.3%. Template material comprised bulk tumor genomic DNA at approximately 650 ng per sample. While surgery was under way, several biopsies spaced far apart were taken per primary tumor. Curative surgery was performed on patients who had untreated, newly diagnosed non-small cell lung cancer. Within the sample, this clonotype is medium-sized (0.01 to 0.1%). Its target is not known. Trimming shortened V by 7 bases and J by 5 bases, and 12 bases separated the two germline ends. CDR3 length: 13 residues. The germline CDR1 and CDR2 sequences are SGHTA and FQGNSA.

The TCR was taken from a man aged 70-80 years with non-small cell lung cancer. V is TRBV7-2 and J is TRBJ2-1; no firm D call. The sequencing input was lung tumor tissue. The CDR3 reads CASTESNDNEQFF. CDR3 DNA: TGTGCCAGCACCGAAAGTAACGACAATGAGCAGTTCTTC.